Sequencing of this T cell receptor beta chain was carried out in a study of CD8 T cells in ankylosing spondylitis. General study points: About 8 highly homologous variants made up a TCR beta motif, and this motif appeared characteristic of ankylosing spondylitis blood. CD8+ cells made up the disease-linked clones, which were relatively rare in peripheral blood.

The CDR3 is 12 residues long. V was pared by 4 bases and J by 6 bases, with 10 bases between. The germline gives CDR1 SQVTM, CDR2 ANQGSEA. This clonotype was seen at least ten times. Its antigen is undetermined. 5'-RACE, quantitative and with molecular barcodes, yielded the TCR beta libraries. TCRdb re-called the 5' RACE reads with MiXCR, one entry per CDR3 protein. The sample shows some 150,000 distinct CDR3 sequences, roughly 10% of them seen only once. The receptor's source is a female donor with ankylosing spondylitis or in good health (not recorded which). The chain employs TRBV29-1 and TRBJ1-5, with D possibly TRBD1 on 5 matching bases. The sample was blood, either unsorted or a sorted T cell fraction (not recorded which). The chain's CDR3 is CSVGGGIQPQHF. The CDR3 DNA is TGCAGCGTTGGGGGGGGAATTCAGCCCCAGCATTTT.